Listed here is a single T cell receptor beta chain. There is no known antigen for this receptor. Base quality data are lacking; no much larger clone is found one base away. This sample was taken from a study of T-cell memory formation after mild COVID-19 (dated by TCRdb to the early 2020s). Regarding the complete study: Most TCR sequence clusters were specific to one of the two donors. In a couple of donors, T-cell clones that expanded and contracted after mild COVID-19 were followed by sequencing TCRalpha and TCRbeta repertoires longitudinally. The cohort comprised two young, previously healthy adult volunteers, one female and one male. The investigation overall reported the following: Clones that contracted from day 15 to 85 showed balanced CD4/CD8 phenotypes, whereas a second wave of clones that expanded from day 15 to 37 leaned towards CD4+. Some responding clones were detected in pre-infection memory, suggesting pre-existing cross-reactive memory T cells joined the SARS-CoV-2 response. Only a couple of mild cases were covered in the study, and larger cohorts including severe cases with pre-infection samples were considered necessary. Contracting CD4+ clones were located mainly in the CM and EM memory subsets, whereas CD8+ clones were found to be enriched in EMRA. SARS-CoV-2 specificity of the second-wave clones peaking on day 37 was not confirmed.

Ficoll-Paque density gradient centrifugation was the method used to isolate PBMCs. Sequencing took place on an Illumina NovaSeq 6000. cDNA libraries for TCRalpha and TCRbeta were prepared by 5'RACE using constant-segment primers, with sample barcodes and unique molecular identifiers added. RNA was extracted from every sample with Trizol reagent. Amplification of the libraries took two PCR steps, and the second step added a second sample barcode plus Illumina TruSeq adapters. Sequencing of the libraries was done on an Illumina NovaSeq, producing 2 x 150 bp paired-end reads. The authors' pipeline ran thus. Reads were demultiplexed and collapsed into UMI-guided consensus sequences with migec v1.2.7. Using mixcr v2.1.11, UMI consensuses were aligned to TRA and TRB V and J templates and then assembled into clonotypes. A clonotype was counted as expanded or contracted only when both edgeR and NoisET called the clonotype significant, with the noise models trained on biological replicates. edgeR calls used a false discovery rate-adjusted p below 0.01 and a log2 fold-change threshold of 1. As an exploratory analysis of dynamics, max-normalized trajectories of the 1000 most abundant clonotypes were examined with PCA combined with hierarchical clustering. The CD4 or CD8 phenotype of responding clones was assigned using the separately sequenced CD4+ and CD8+ repertoires. The public reads were reprocessed in TCRdb via fastp at Q25 and MiXCR, keeping in-frame beta chains. Each entry is one CDR3 protein sequence, shown with its most common DNA and genes. TCRdb assigned the V and J calls; the authors' analysis was not used. The sample table lists some 130,000 distinct CDR3 sequences, 17% of them with a count of one. Over 4% of the sample is in the top ten clones.

What was sequenced was PBMCs or a T cell subset sorted from them (not recorded which). The source of this sequence is a man between 18 and 35 years old who had mild COVID-19 (a few samples of this study predate the infection). The sample titles of this study are shuffled in the database, so cell type and time point are left out; the donor was told from shared clones.

The encoded CDR3 is CASSSLGGVETQYF. The nucleotide sequence reads as follows: TGTGCCAGCAGCTCCCTAGGGGGCGTAGAGACCCAGTACTTC. The chain employs TRBV7-9 and TRBJ2-5; TRBD1 aligns with 7 central bases. The germline V gene (reference sequence) specifies SEHNR as CDR1 and FQNEAQ as CDR2. The CDR3, from cysteine to phenylalanine, totals 14 residues. The kept DNA is CDR3 alone, 42 bases in frame from the first base. Trimming removed 4 bases from V and 4 bases from J; the gene matches leave 6 bases unexplained.